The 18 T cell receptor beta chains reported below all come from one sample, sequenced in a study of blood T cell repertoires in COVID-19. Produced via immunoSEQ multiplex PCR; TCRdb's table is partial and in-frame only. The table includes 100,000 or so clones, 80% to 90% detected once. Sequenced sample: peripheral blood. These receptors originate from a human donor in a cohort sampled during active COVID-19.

CDR3 in DNA: TGTGCCAGCAGTTCATCGGACAGACAGCCCCAGCATTTT. Its protein product is CASSSSDRQPQHF. V gene TRBV28 combines with J gene TRBJ1-5; TRBD1 might be the D (6 bases). CDR3 length: 13 residues. V lost 4 bases, J lost 7 bases, and 11 bases lay in between. Germline V gives CDR1 MDHEN, CDR2 SYDVKM.

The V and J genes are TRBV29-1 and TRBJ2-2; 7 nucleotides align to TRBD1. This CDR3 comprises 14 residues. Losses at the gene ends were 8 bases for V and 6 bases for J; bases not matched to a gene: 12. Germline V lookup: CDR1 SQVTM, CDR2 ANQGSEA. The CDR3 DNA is TGCAGCTTAGATCCCGGGACAGTCTCCGGGGAGCTGTTTTTT. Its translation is CSLDPGTVSGELFF.

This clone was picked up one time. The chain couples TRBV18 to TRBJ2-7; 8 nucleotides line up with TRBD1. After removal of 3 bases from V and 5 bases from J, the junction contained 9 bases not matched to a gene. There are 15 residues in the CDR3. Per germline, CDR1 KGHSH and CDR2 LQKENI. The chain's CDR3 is CASSPRGQAGNEQYF. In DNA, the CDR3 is TGTGCCAGCTCACCCCGGGGACAGGCTGGAAACGAGCAGTACTTC.

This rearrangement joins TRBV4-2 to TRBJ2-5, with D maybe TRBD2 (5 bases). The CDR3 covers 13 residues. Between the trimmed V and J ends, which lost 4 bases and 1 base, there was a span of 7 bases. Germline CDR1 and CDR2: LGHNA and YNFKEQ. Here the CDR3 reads CASSRTVQETQYF. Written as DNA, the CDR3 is TGTGCCAGCAGCCGGACTGTCCAAGAGACCCAGTACTTC.

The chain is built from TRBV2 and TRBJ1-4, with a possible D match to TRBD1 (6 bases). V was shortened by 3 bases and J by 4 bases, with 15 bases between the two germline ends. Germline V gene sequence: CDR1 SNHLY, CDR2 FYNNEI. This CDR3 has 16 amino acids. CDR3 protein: CASSDPYGQSNEKLFF. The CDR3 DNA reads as TGTGCCAGCAGTGACCCCTACGGACAGAGTAATGAAAAACTGTTTTTT.

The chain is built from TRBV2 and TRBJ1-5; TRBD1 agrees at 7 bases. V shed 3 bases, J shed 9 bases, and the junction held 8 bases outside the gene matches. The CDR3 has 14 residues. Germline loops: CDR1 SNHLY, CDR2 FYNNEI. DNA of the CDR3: TGTGCCAGCAGTGATTCCGACAGGGAGAGGCCCCAGCATTTT. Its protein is CASSDSDRERPQHF.

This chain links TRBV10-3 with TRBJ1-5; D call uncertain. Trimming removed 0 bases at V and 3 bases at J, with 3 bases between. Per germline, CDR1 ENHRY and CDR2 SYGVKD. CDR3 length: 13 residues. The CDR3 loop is CAISESHNQPQHF. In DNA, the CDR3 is TGTGCCATCAGTGAGTCACACAATCAGCCCCAGCATTTT.

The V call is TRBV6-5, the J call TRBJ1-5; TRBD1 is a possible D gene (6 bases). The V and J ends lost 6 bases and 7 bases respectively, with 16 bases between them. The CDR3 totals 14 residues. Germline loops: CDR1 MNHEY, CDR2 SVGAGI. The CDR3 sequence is CASSWGGQGQPQHF. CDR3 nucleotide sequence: TGTGCCAGCAGCTGGGGGGGGCAGGGACAGCCCCAGCATTTT.

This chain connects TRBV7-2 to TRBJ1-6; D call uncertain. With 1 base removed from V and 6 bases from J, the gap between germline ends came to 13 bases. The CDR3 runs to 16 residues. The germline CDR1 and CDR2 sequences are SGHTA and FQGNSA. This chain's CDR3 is CASSLGGADLNSPLHF. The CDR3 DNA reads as TGTGCCAGCAGCTTAGGAGGTGCAGACCTTAATTCACCCCTCCACTTT.

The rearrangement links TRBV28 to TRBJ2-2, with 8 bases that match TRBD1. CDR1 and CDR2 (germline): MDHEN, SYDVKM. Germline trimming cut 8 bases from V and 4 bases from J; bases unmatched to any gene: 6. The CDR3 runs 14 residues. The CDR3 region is CASQGAGGTGELFF. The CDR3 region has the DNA TGTGCCAGCCAGGGGGCAGGTGGCACCGGGGAGCTGTTTTTT.

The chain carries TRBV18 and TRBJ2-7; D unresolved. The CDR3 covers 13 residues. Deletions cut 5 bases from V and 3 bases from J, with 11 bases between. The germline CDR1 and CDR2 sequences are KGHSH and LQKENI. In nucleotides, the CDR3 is TGTGCCAGCTCAGAGGCCCAGAACTACGAGCAGTACTTC. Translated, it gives CASSEAQNYEQYF.

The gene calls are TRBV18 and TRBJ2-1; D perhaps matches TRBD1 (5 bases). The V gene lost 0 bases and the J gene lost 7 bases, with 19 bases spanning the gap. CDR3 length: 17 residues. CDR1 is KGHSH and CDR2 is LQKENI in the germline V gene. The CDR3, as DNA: TGTGCCAGCTCACCACCGGGCAGGGTAGGCTATGGTAATGAGCAGTTCTTC. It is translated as CASSPPGRVGYGNEQFF.

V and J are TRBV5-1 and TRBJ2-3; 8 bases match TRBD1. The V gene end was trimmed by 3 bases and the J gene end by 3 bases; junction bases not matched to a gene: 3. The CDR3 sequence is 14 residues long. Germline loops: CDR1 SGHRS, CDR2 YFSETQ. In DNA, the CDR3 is TGCGCCAGCAGCTCGACAGGGGTGACAGATACGCAGTATTTT. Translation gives CASSSTGVTDTQYF.

The CDR3 DNA reads as TGTGCCAGCAGCGTAGGAGGTCGGGGGGGGCCCGCAAGGGAGCAGTTCTTC. Its translation is CASSVGGRGGPAREQFF. V usage is TRBV9 and J usage is TRBJ2-1; TRBD2 agrees at 8 bases. The CDR3 is made up of 17 amino acids. From germline, CDR1 is SGDLS and CDR2 YYNGEE. J was trimmed by 10 bases and V by 0 bases; bases with no gene match: 15.

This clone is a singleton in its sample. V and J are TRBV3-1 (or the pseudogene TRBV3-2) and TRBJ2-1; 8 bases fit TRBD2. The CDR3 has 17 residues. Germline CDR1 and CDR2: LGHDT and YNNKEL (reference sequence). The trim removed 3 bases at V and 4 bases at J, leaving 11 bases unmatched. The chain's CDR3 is CASSHFRLAGTYNEQFF. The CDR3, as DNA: TGTGCCAGCAGCCACTTTAGATTAGCGGGGACTTACAATGAGCAGTTCTTC.

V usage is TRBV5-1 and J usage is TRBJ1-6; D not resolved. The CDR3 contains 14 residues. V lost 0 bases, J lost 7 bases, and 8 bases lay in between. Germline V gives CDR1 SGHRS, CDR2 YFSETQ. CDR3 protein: CASSLDAVNSPLHF. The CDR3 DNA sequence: TGCGCCAGCAGCTTGGACGCAGTCAATTCACCCCTCCACTTT.

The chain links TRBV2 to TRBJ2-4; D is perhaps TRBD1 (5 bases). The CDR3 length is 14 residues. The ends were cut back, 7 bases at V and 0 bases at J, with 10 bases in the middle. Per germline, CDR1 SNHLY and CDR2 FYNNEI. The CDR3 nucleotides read TGTGCCAGCATAGGGGAACTAGCCAAAAACATTCAGTACTTC. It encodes CASIGELAKNIQYF.

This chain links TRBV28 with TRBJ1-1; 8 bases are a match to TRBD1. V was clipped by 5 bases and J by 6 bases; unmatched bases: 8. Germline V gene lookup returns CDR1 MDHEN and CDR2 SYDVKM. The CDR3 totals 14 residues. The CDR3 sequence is CASSQLDRGSEAFF. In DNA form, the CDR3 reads TGTGCCAGCAGTCAATTAGACAGGGGCTCTGAAGCTTTCTTT. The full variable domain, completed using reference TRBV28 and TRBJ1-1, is DVKVTQSSRYLVKRTGEKVFLECVQDMDHENMFWYRQDPGLGLRLIYFSYDVKMKEKGDIPEGYSVSREKKERFSLILESASTNQTSMYLCASSQLDRGSEAFFGQGTRLTVV.